This T cell receptor (beta chain) originates from a study of T cells expressing NK-cell markers. The length of the CDR3 is 15 residues. Germline values: CDR1 KGHSH, CDR2 LQKENI. Study-wide points: Researchers report these clonotypes also headed the CD3+CD56-NKG2C+ fraction in a handful of donors.

For this clonotype: The antigen remains undetermined.

TCRdb re-called the 5' RACE reads; one entry per CDR3 protein, DNA not given. This listing includes almost 450,000 distinct CDR3 sequences. The sequence was collected from a woman aged 18-70 years in good health. The rearrangement joins TRBV18 to TRBJ2-7; the TCRdb call, TRBD2, lacks DNA for checking. Sequenced: blood T cells: a sorted CD56 or NKG2C T cell subset, CD4+ or CD8+ T cells, or bulk PBMC T cells (not recorded which). This CDR3 reads CASSPEREGRYEQYF.